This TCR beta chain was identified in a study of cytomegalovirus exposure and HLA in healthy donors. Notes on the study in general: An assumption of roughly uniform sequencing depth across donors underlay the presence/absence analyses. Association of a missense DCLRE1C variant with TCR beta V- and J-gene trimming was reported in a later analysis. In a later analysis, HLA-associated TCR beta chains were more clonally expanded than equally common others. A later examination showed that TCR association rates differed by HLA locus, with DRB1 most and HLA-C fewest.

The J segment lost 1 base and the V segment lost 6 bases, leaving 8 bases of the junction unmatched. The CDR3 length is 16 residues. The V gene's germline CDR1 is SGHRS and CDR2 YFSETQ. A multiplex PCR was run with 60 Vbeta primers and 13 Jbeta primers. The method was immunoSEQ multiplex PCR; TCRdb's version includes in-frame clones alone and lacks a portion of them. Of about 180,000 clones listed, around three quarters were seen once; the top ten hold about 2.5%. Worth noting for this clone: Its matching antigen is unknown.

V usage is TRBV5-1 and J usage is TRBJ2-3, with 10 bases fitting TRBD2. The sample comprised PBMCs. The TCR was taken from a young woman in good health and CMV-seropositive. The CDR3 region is CASTLATSGRTDTQYF. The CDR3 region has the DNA TGCGCCAGCACCCTTGCGACTAGCGGGCGCACAGATACGCAGTATTTT. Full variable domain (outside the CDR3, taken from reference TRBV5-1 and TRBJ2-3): KAGVTQTPRYLIKTRGQQVTLSCSPISGHRSVSWYQQTPGQGLQFLFEYFSETQRNKGNFPGRFSGRQFSNSRSEMNVSTLELGDSALYLCASTLATSGRTDTQYFGPGTRLTVL.